The clone carrying this TCR beta chain was found once. Profiled with immunoSEQ multiplex PCR; TCRdb holds only in-frame clones, not every one. The sample has 65,000 to 85,000 clones; 98% are singletons. The entry originates in a study of technical replicates of blood from a few donors. The CDR3 totals 19 residues. Trimming took off 6 bases at V and 0 bases at J, with 26 bases between the two ends. Per the germline V gene, CDR1 is SGHNT and CDR2 is YENEEA. The chain combines TRBV11-3 with TRBJ1-1; D possibly corresponds to TRBD1 (6 bases). The material sequenced was T cells isolated from PBMCs. The sequence was collected from a human donor in good health. CDR3 nucleotide sequence: TGTGCCAGCAGGGCGTATGACAGGTTCAATTACCTCATGAACACTGAAGCTTTCTTT. Translating it yields CASRAYDRFNYLMNTEAFF. The full variable domain, with the rest looked up from reference TRBV11-3 and TRBJ1-1, is EAGVVQSPRYKIIEKKQPVAFWCNPISGHNTLYWYLQNLGQGPELLIRYENEEAVDDSQLPKDRFSAERLKGVDSTLKIQPAELGDSAVYLCASRAYDRFNYLMNTEAFFGQGTRLTVV.